The clone carrying this T cell receptor beta chain came up many times. This specimen belongs to a study of T cells in Graves' hyperthyroidism and ophthalmopathy. In germline, CDR1 is DFQATT, CDR2 SNEGSKA (reference sequence). CDR3 length: 13 residues. Trimming took 1 base from V and 4 from J, leaving 10 bases between them. Diagnosis relied on clinical symptoms, serum thyroxine and TRAb, thyroid ultrasound and orbital computed tomography. RNA transcripts served as the template for amplifying TCR beta CDR3 regions. The TCR CDR3 was amplified in a first-round RT-PCR using the HTBI primer set. TCRdb re-called the multiplex PCR reads with MiXCR, one entry per CDR3 protein. The table records a few hundred thousand distinct CDR3 sequences, less than 20% of them present only once.

The gene calls are TRBV20-1 and TRBJ1-1; D is unclear. The clonotype originates from a woman aged 25 to 45 with Graves' hyperthyroidism. The sequenced sample consisted of blood. The CDR3 region has the DNA TGCAGTGCTAGAGGGCAAGAGGGCACTGAAGCTTTCTTT. Its translation is CSARGQEGTEAFF.